A single sample gave rise to the 6 T cell receptor beta chains below, sequenced in a study of T cells in women clearing cervical HPV infection. Measured with immunoSEQ multiplex PCR; TCRdb has only the in-frame clones, and not every one. In total, the table holds approximately 37,000 clones. The sample consisted of blood buffy coat. Source of these receptors: a woman between 18 and 69 years old with a cervical HPV16 infection that either progressed to CIN3+ or cleared (not recorded which).

In regard to this clone: The sequence runs out 3 residues before the end of the CDR3; the remainder is reconstructed from the germline J gene. V and J are TRBV30 and TRBJ2-3, with D perhaps assigned TRBD1 or TRBD2 (6 bases each). The CDR3 totals 16 residues. V was pared by 4 bases and J by 2 bases, with 19 bases between. The germline gives CDR1 GTSNPN, CDR2 SVGIG (reference sequence). The DNA read from the CDR3 is TGTGCCTGGAATTGGCTCGGAGGGGGATACACAGATACG. Residues: CAWNWLGGGYTDT. In full, the CDR3 reads CAWNWLGGGYTDTQYF. The variable domain in full, with the rest retrieved from reference TRBV30 and TRBJ2-3, is SQTIHQWPATLVQPVGSPLSLECTVEGTSNPNLYWYRQAAGRGLQLLFYSVGIGQISSEVPQNLSASRPQDRQFILSSKKLLLSDSGFYLCAWNWLGGGYTDTQYFGPGTRLTVL.

Concerning this clone itself: The read terminates 3 residues ahead of where the CDR3 ends, so the germline J gene completes it. The rearrangement joins TRBV2 to TRBJ1-6; a possible D gene is TRBD1 (6 bases). CDR1 SNHLY and CDR2 FYNNEI come from the germline V gene. This CDR3 comprises 13 residues. V was shortened by 4 bases and J by 7 bases, with 8 bases between the two germline ends. CDR3 DNA, as far as it was read: TGTGCCAGCAGTGGGGACAAAAATTCACCC. Its translation is CASSGDKNSP. The complete CDR3 reads CASSGDKNSPLHF.

CDR3 bases read: TGTGCCAGCAGCTTCCAACCCCGGGACAGAGGTGAAAAA. It encodes CASSFQPRDRGEK. The entire CDR3 reads CASSFQPRDRGEKLFF. V gene TRBV7-8 combines with J gene TRBJ1-4, with 7 positions matching TRBD1. The CDR3 is cut off 3 residues early in the read; its end comes from the germline J gene. Germline CDR1 is SGHVS and CDR2 is FQNEAQ. V lost 3 bases, J lost 7 bases, and 11 bases stayed unmatched. The CDR3 is made up of 16 amino acids. The full variable domain, its missing parts supplied by reference TRBV7-8 and TRBJ1-4, is GAGVSQSPRYKVAKRGQDVALRCDPISGHVSLFWYQQALGQGPEFLTYFQNEAQLDKSGLPSDRFFAERPEGSVSTLKIQRTQQEDSAVYLCASSFQPRDRGEKLFFGSGTQLSVL.

CDR3 region: CASSEITGDTQYF. The DNA read from the CDR3 is TGTGCCAGCAGTGAAATTACCGGGGATACG. The chain recombines TRBV6-4 with TRBJ2-3; D unresolved. The observed sequence ends 3 residues before the CDR3 terminus, with the missing tail filled in from the germline J gene. CDR1 and CDR2 (germline): MRHNA, SNTAGT. V gave up 3 bases and J gave up 6 bases, with 10 bases separating them. There are 13 residues in the CDR3.

Comments on this clone: The read terminates 3 residues ahead of where the CDR3 ends, so the germline J gene completes it. This chain uses TRBV7-2 with TRBJ1-2; no definite D call. CDR3 length: 15 residues. Germline V lookup: CDR1 SGHTA, CDR2 FQGNSA. The part of the CDR3 DNA that was read is TGTGCCAGCAGCTTTTCGATAGCGGGAGGCTACGAC. Amino acid sequence: CASSFSIAGGYD. The whole CDR3 reads CASSFSIAGGYDYTF.

The CDR3 reads CASSPVKSSYNEQFF. The DNA read from the CDR3 is TGTGCCAGCAGCCCGGTGAAGAGCTCCTACAATGAG. The V call is TRBV7-2, the J call TRBJ2-1; D uncertain. The read ends 3 residues early relative to the CDR3; the germline J gene fills the gap. Germline CDR1 is SGHTA and CDR2 is FQGNSA. The V and J ends lost 5 bases and 0 bases respectively, with 11 bases between them. This CDR3 is 15 amino acids long.